The sequence of this T cell receptor (beta chain) was determined in a study of T cells in Graves' hyperthyroidism and ophthalmopathy. Study details: Blood was drawn when the patient was first diagnosed and still untreated. General study results and limits: Most thyroid clonotypes expanded above 0.001 appeared in blood too.

V was shortened by 2 bases and J by 1 base, with 12 bases between the two germline ends. Germline CDR1 reads LNHDA; CDR2 reads SQIVND (reference sequence). This CDR3 region has 16 residues. It was RNA transcripts that yielded the amplified TCR beta CDR3 regions. Initially, a first-round RT-PCR of the TCR CDR3 employed the HTBI primer set. TCRdb re-analysed the multiplex PCR reads in MiXCR, keeping a single row per CDR3 protein. The sample has about 560,000 distinct CDR3 sequences, 16% seen once. Diagnoses were established using clinical symptoms, serum thyroxine and TRAb, thyroid ultrasound and orbital computed tomography. With regard to this clonotype: Its antigen is still unknown.

The source is a woman aged 18-29 years with Graves' hyperthyroidism. The chain couples TRBV19 to TRBJ2-1, with D hard to call. The specimen sequenced was blood. The CDR3 coding sequence is TGTGCCAGTAGTATATTGATAACACTTTCCTACAATGAGCAGTTCTTC. This encodes CASSILITLSYNEQFF.